The text below deals with one T cell receptor beta chain. The record originates from a study of cytomegalovirus exposure and HLA in healthy donors. Germline V CDR1 and CDR2: SGHDT, YYEEEE. V was trimmed by 0 bases and J by 2 bases, leaving 9 bases between them. The CDR3 runs 14 residues. Primers: 60 Vbeta forward and 13 Jbeta reverse. TCRdb's table, derived via immunoSEQ multiplex PCR, lists solely in-frame clones and lacks some. The data show 95,000 to 150,000 clones, around 76% seen once. The receptor was isolated from a man aged 60 to 75 in good health and CMV-seropositive. V and J are TRBV5-6 and TRBJ2-7; D might be TRBD1 (5 bases). The material sequenced was PBMCs. This CDR3 is CASSLAGQPYEQYF. CDR3 nucleotide sequence: TGTGCCAGCAGCTTGGCAGGGCAGCCCTACGAGCAGTACTTC.